The 5 T cell receptor beta chains below all came from one sample that was sequenced in a study of cytomegalovirus exposure and HLA in healthy donors. The PCR ran on 60 Vbeta and 13 Jbeta primers. Assay: immunoSEQ multiplex PCR; the TCRdb copy retains only in-frame clones and omits some. The top ten clones hold roughly an eighth of a sample with some 150,000 clones, around 81% of them seen once. Sequencing was performed on PBMCs. These receptors all stem from a woman in her fifties or sixties in good health and CMV-seronegative.

The V gene is TRBV5-6, the J gene TRBJ2-5, with 8 bases fitting TRBD1. The CDR3 is 17 residues long. Trimming took 2 bases from V and 9 from J; bases not matched to a gene: 18. Per the germline V gene, CDR1 is SGHDT and CDR2 is YYEEEE. This CDR3 is CASSFPTTTGAAGSQYF. CDR3 sequence (DNA): TGTGCCAGCAGCTTTCCCACGACGACAGGGGCGGCAGGTTCCCAGTACTTC.

This sequence joins TRBV28 and TRBJ2-4; 8 bases line up with TRBD1. Germline V gene data show CDR1 as MDHEN and CDR2 as SYDVKM. The CDR3 has 16 residues. With 5 bases clipped from V and 0 bases from J, the junction kept 6 bases outside the gene matches. The DNA of the CDR3 is TGTGCCAGCAGTAACACAGGGGGATCAGCCAAAAACATTCAGTACTTC. Its translation is CASSNTGGSAKNIQYF.

This rearrangement joins TRBV7-2 to TRBJ2-5; 9 bases align to TRBD1. Germline CDR1 is SGHTA and CDR2 is FQGNSA. This CDR3 spans 13 amino acids. Trimming at V came to 4 bases and at J to 3 bases, leaving 0 bases not matched to a gene. Here the CDR3 reads CASSWDREETQYF. CDR3 bases: TGTGCCAGCAGCTGGGACAGGGAAGAGACCCAGTACTTC. Based on the CDR3 plus reference TRBV7-2 and TRBJ2-5, the full variable domain is GAGVSQSPSNKVTEKGKDVELRCDPISGHTALYWYRQSLGQGLEFLIYFQGNSAPDKSGLPSDRFSAERTGGSVSTLTIQRTQQEDSAVYLCASSWDREETQYFGPGTRLLVL.

This clone was counted a few times. The V and J genes are TRBV6-5 and TRBJ1-5; D ambiguous. The length of the CDR3 is 12 residues. Per the germline V gene, CDR1 is MNHEY and CDR2 is SVGAGI. Trimming pared 8 bases from V and 0 bases from J, leaving 5 bases between. CDR3 nucleotide sequence: TGTGCCAGCGGCACTAGCAATCAGCCCCAGCATTTT. Residues: CASGTSNQPQHF.

The chain is built from TRBV27 and TRBJ1-2; 9 bases are a match to TRBD1. J lost 9 bases, V lost 4 bases, and 9 bases had no gene match. Germline values: CDR1 MNHEY, CDR2 SMNVEV (reference sequence). The CDR3 spans 14 residues. The CDR3 is CASSSLGTGRSYTF. The CDR3 nucleotides read TGTGCCAGCAGTTCTCTAGGGACAGGGAGAAGCTACACCTTC.